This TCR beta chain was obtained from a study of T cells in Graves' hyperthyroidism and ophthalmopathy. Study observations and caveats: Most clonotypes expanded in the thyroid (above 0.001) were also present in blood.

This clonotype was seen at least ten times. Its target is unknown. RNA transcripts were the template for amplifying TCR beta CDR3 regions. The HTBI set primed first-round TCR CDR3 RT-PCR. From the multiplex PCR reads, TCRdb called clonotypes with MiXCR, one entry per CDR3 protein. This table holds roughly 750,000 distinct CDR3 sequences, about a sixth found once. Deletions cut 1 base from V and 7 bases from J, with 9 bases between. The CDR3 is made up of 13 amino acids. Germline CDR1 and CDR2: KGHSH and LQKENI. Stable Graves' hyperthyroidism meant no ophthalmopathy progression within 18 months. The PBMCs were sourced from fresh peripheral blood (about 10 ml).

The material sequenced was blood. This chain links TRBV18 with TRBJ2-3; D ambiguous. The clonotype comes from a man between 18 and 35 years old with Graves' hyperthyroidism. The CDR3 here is CASSPQDPNTQYF. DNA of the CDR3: TGTGCCAGCTCACCACAGGACCCAAATACGCAGTATTTT. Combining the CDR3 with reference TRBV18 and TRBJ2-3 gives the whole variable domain NAGVMQNPRHLVRRRGQEARLRCSPMKGHSHVYWYRQLPEEGLKFMVYLQKENIIDESGMPKERFSAEFPKEGPSILRIQQVVRGDSAAYFCASSPQDPNTQYFGPGTRLTVL.